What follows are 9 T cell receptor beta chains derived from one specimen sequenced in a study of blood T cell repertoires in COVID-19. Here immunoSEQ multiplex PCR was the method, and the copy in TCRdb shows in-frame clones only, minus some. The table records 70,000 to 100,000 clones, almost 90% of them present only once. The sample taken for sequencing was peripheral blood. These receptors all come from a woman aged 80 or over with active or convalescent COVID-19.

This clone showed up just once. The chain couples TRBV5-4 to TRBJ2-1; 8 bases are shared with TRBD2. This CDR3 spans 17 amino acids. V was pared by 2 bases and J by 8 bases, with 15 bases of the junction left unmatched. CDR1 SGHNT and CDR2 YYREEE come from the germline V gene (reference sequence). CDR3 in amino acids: CASSFTSGPSKGDEQFF. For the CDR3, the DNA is TGTGCCAGCAGCTTTACTAGCGGACCATCAAAAGGGGATGAGCAGTTCTTC.

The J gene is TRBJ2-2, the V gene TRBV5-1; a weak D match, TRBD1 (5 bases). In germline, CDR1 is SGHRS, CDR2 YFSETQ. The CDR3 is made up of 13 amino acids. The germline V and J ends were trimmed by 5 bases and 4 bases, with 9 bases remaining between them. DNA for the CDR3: TGCGCCAGCAGACAGGTCCCCACCGGGGAGCTGTTTTTT. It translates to CASRQVPTGELFF.

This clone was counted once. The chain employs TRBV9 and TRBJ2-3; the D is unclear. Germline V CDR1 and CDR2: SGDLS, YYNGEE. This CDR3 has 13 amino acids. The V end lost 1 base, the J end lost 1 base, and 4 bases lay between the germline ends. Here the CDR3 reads CASSVIGTDTQYF. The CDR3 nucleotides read TGTGCCAGCAGCGTAATCGGCACAGATACGCAGTATTTT. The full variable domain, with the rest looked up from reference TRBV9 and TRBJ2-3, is DSGVTQTPKHLITATGQRVTLRCSPRSGDLSVYWYQQSLDQGLQFLIQYYNGEERAKGNILERFSAQQFPDLHSELNLSSLELGDSALYFCASSVIGTDTQYFGPGTRLTVL.

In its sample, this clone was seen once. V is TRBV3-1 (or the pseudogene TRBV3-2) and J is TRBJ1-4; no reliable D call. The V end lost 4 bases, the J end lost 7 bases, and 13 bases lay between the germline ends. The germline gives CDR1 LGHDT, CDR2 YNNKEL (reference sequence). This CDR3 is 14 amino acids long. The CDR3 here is CASSLRQVGEKLFF. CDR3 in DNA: TGTGCCAGCAGCCTAAGACAAGTAGGTGAAAAACTGTTTTTT.

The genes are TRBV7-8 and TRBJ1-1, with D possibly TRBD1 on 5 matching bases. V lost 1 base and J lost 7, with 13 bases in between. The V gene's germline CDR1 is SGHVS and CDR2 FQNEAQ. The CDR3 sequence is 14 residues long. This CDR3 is CASSLEARAFEAFF. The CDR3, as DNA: TGTGCCAGCAGCTTAGAGGCCAGGGCCTTTGAAGCTTTCTTT.

CDR3 nucleotide sequence: TGTGCCAGCAGCTTGAGAGCGGGAGCCCCACCCTACGAGCAGTACTTC. Translated, it gives CASSLRAGAPPYEQYF. The V and J genes are TRBV7-2 and TRBJ2-7; 8 bases fit TRBD2. CDR1 and CDR2 from the germline V gene are SGHTA and FQGNSA. Trimming took 3 bases from V and 2 from J; bases not matched to a gene: 9. The CDR3 runs 16 residues.

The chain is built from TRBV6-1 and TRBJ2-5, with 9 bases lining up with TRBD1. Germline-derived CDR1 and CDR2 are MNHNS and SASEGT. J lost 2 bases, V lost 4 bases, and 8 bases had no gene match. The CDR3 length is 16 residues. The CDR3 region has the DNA TGTGCCAGCAGTGCCTGGGGGGGGACAGGGCAAGAGACCCAGTACTTC. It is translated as CASSAWGGTGQETQYF.

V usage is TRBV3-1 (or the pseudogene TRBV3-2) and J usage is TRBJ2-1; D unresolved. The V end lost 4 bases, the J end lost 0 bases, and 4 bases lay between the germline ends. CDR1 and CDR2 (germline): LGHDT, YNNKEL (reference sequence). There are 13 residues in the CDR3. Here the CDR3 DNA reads TGTGCCAGCAGCCCTAGCTCCTACAATGAGCAGTTCTTC. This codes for CASSPSSYNEQFF.

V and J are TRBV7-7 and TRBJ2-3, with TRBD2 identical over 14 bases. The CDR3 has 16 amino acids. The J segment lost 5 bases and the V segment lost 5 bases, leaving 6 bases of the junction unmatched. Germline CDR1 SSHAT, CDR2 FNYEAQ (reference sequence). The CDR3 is CASSRLAGGQGDTQYF. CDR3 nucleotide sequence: TGTGCCAGCAGCCGACTAGCGGGAGGGCAGGGAGATACGCAGTATTTT. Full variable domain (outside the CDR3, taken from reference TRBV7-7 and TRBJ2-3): GAGVSQSPRYKVTKRGQDVTLRCDPISSHATLYWYQQALGQGPEFLTYFNYEAQPDKSGLPSDRFSAERPEGSISTLTIQRTEQRDSAMYRCASSRLAGGQGDTQYFGPGTRLTVL.